This passage covers 10 T cell receptor beta chains from one sample sequenced in a study of T cells after yellow fever vaccination. TCRdb re-derived calls from the 5' RACE reads in MiXCR, one entry per CDR3 protein. The sample contains approximately 330,000 distinct CDR3 sequences, 12% of which appear only once. The source material was CD4+ T cells sorted from PBMCs, sampled 15 days after the yellow fever booster vaccination. The receptor source for this set is a man younger than 35 who received the YFV17D yellow fever vaccine.

This clonotype was seen a few times. The CDR3 DNA is TGTGCCAGCAGCTCCTTCAGGCTACCCGTCTACAATGAGCAGTTCTTC. Residues: CASSSFRLPVYNEQFF. The V and J genes are TRBV7-9 and TRBJ2-1; no definite D call. V lost 4 bases and J 3 bases, leaving 16 bases between the germline ends. The CDR3 consists of 16 residues. In germline, CDR1 is SEHNR, CDR2 FQNEAQ (reference sequence). The full variable domain, completed using reference TRBV7-9 and TRBJ2-1, is DTGVSQNPRHKITKRGQNVTFRCDPISEHNRLYWYRQTLGQGPEFLTYFQNEAQLEKSRLLSDRFSAERPKGSFSTLEIQRTEQGDSAMYLCASSSFRLPVYNEQFFGPGTRLTVL.

The rearrangement uses TRBV20-1 and TRBJ2-7; 10 nucleotides line up with TRBD2. Germline V gene data show CDR1 as DFQATT and CDR2 as SNEGSKA (reference sequence). Trimming took 2 bases from V and 8 from J; bases not matched to a gene: 15. This CDR3 region has 16 residues. The CDR3 DNA follows: TGCAGTGCTAGACTTTGGATAGCGGGGGGTGCCGAGAAGCAGTACTTC. It codes for CSARLWIAGGAEKQYF.

This clonotype showed up many times. V usage is TRBV7-3 and J usage is TRBJ2-5; TRBD1 is a possible D gene (5 bases). Trimming took off 3 bases at V and 3 bases at J, with 8 bases between the two ends. CDR1 and CDR2 (germline): SGHTA, FQGTGA. The CDR3 is 13 residues long. The CDR3 sequence is CASSFGREETQYF. CDR3 sequence (DNA): TGTGCCAGCAGCTTTGGCAGGGAAGAGACCCAGTACTTC.

This clonotype has more than one count but fewer than ten. This chain links TRBV14 with TRBJ2-1, with 7 positions matching TRBD2. Germline CDR1 is SGHDN and CDR2 is FVKESK. V gave up 4 bases and J gave up 3 bases; unmatched junction bases: 9. The CDR3 sequence is 16 residues long. For the CDR3, the DNA is TGTGCCAGCAGCCGCTTGGGGGGGGTTATCTACAATGAGCAGTTCTTC. This sequence encodes CASSRLGGVIYNEQFF.

This clonotype was seen only a few times. This chain connects TRBV10-3 to TRBJ2-5; D gene ambiguous. Germline V CDR1 and CDR2: ENHRY, SYGVKD. V shed 0 bases and J shed 1 base, with 12 bases lying between them. CDR3 length: 16 residues. The CDR3, as DNA: TGTGCCATCAGTGAGTCCCCGGCGCGAATCCAAGAGACCCAGTACTTC. It yields the protein CAISESPARIQETQYF.

This clonotype has more than one count but fewer than ten. The J gene is TRBJ2-3, the V gene TRBV20-1; weak D call: TRBD1 (6 bases). Trimming removed 2 bases from V and 2 bases from J, with 11 bases in between. The CDR3 loop spans 14 amino acids. Germline CDR1 and CDR2: DFQATT and SNEGSKA (reference sequence). For the CDR3, the DNA is TGCAGTGCTAGATTTACAGGGAACACAGATACGCAGTATTTT. Encoded protein: CSARFTGNTDTQYF.

J is TRBJ1-1 and V is TRBV20-1, with D possibly being TRBD1 (5 bases). Germline assignment: CDR1 DFQATT and CDR2 SNEGSKA (reference sequence). Between the trimmed V and J ends, which lost 0 bases and 1 base, there was a span of 9 bases. There are 14 residues in the CDR3. The CDR3 region is CSARDPGTNTEAFF. CDR3 coding DNA: TGCAGTGCTAGAGATCCCGGGACGAACACTGAAGCTTTCTTT.

A few counts support this clonotype. This chain links TRBV29-1 with TRBJ1-5; TRBD1 aligns across 10 bases. The germline V gene has CDR1 SQVTM and CDR2 ANQGSEA. Trimming cost V 4 bases and J 6 bases; bases outside gene matches: 6. This CDR3 has 14 residues. CDR3 coding DNA: TGCAGCGTTGCCGAGACAGGGGGCTTTCAGCCCCAGCATTTT. Amino acid sequence: CSVAETGGFQPQHF.

This clonotype was counted a few times. This chain joins TRBV4-1 and TRBJ2-1; weak D call: TRBD1 (5 bases). The CDR3 is 16 amino acids. With 4 bases removed from V and 8 bases from J, the gap between germline ends came to 21 bases. Germline V CDR1 and CDR2: MGHRA, YSYEKL. The CDR3 loop reads CASSLSRQNRGYEQFF. In nucleotides, the CDR3 is TGCGCCAGCAGCCTAAGTCGACAGAATCGAGGCTATGAGCAGTTCTTC.

This clonotype was seen only a few times. The chain combines TRBV5-1 with TRBJ1-1; a weak D match, TRBD1 (6 bases). The germline V gene encodes CDR1 SGHRS and CDR2 YFSETQ. This CDR3 spans 11 amino acids. Trimming pared 4 bases from V and 11 bases from J, leaving 12 bases between. This chain's CDR3 is CASSEGEPAFF. The CDR3 DNA reads as TGCGCCAGCAGCGAGGGGGAGCCTGCTTTCTTT.